This TCR beta chain was recorded in a study of Ad26.COV2.S vaccination and SARS-CoV-2 variants (dated by TCRdb to the early 2020s). For the wider study: Donors in the vaccine arm were drawn from COV1001, a multicentre, randomized, double-blind, placebo-controlled phase I-IIa trial testing Ad26.COV2.S in healthy adults. Ad26.COV2.S was administered intramuscularly at a dose of 5x10^10 or 1x10^11 viral particles, either as one shot or as two shots given 56 days apart. TCRbeta repertoire sequencing was used to assess the specificity and breadth of SARS-CoV-2-reactive T cell receptors after Ad26.COV2.S vaccination. The TCR-sequenced set comprised around 32 samples: around 20 Ad26.COV2.S vaccine recipients, 5 placebo recipients and 8 SARS-CoV-2 convalescent individuals. Trial participants were randomized into five groups of five: low-dose or high-dose Ad26.COV2.S given once or twice, or placebo on both occasions. Investigators remained blinded to trial group allocation during experiments and outcome assessment. General findings and caveats noted by the study authors: Substantial breadth of spike-specific CD8+ and CD4+ T cell responses was reported after vaccination. Spike-specific TCR breadth was higher in Ad26.COV2.S recipients than in placebo recipients (P = 0.0014). According to the authors, total T cell responses may have been underestimated by the TCR breadth and depth analyses. Vaccine and placebo recipients had similar non-spike TCR breadth, a finding consistent with the vaccine containing only spike. Comparing responses between vaccine doses or regimens was not something the study was powered to do.

The immunoSEQ Assay was used to sequence TCRbeta CDR3 regions. After extraction, genomic DNA underwent amplification by bias-controlled multiplex PCR, followed by high-throughput sequencing. As for the original processing: To quantify the absolute abundance of every unique TCRbeta CDR3 region, sequences were collapsed and filtered. T cell fraction was estimated by normalization of TCRbeta template counts to usable DNA, with usable DNA being measured through amplification of reference genes present in all nucleated cells. Repertoire TCRs were annotated as SARS-CoV-2-specific by exact matching of V gene, CDR3 amino acid sequence and J gene to a known reactive TCR set. The reference SARS-CoV-2 TCR set was derived from MIRA and filtered for enrichment in COVID-19-positive ImmuneCODE repertoires, a step that removed public or cross-reactive TCRs. Drawing on the MIRA antigens, annotated TCRs were analysed further at the level of specific ORF or position within ORF. Depth was the summed frequency of annotated unique rearrangements, while breadth was defined as annotated unique rearrangements over total unique productive rearrangements. Two-sided Wilcoxon rank-sum tests were used to compare TCR breadth between groups. TCRdb holds this immuneACCESS table with in-frame rearrangements only. Some clones are missing; in checked studies, unresolved V genes explain under half, and the rest has no known cause. D and trimming come from the DNA, and the V and J calls and clone size come from that table. This sample holds about 680,000 clones; around 92% were observed only once. The ten biggest clones cover over 1.3% of the sample.

Reading the label with the study, this specimen's treatment or condition is: 15 to 20 received Ad26.COV2.S at low or high dose, single or two shots; roughly five received placebo; per-sample allocation not given. For vaccine and placebo recipients, the sequenced repertoires came from samples collected on day 63 after the first injection. Between 29 July and 7 August 2020, Cohort 1b enrolled about 27 adults aged 18-55 years at one site in Boston, USA. Ad26.COV2.S was a replication-incompetent adenovirus type 26 vector that expressed a prefusion-stabilized SARS-CoV-2 spike protein derived from the original Wuhan strain. Note on this clone: The specificity of this receptor is unknown. There are no base qualities to consult, and no much larger clone falls within one base.

The material was peripheral blood, obtained in a trial of Ad26.COV2.S vaccine versus placebo. The origin of this receptor is a person aged 18-65 years who received the Ad26.COV2.S COVID-19 vaccine or a placebo.

The CDR3 reads CASSRGWDRWLVTEAFF. The nucleotide sequence is given as TGTGCCAGCAGTAGGGGTTGGGACAGATGGCTTGTCACTGAAGCTTTCTTT. The chain joins TRBV6-2 or TRBV6-3 to TRBJ1-1, and 7 junctional nucleotides match TRBD1. CDR1 and CDR2 (MNHEY, SVGEGT) derive from the germline V gene. The CDR3 covers 17 residues, taking in both the cysteine and the phenylalanine. The only DNA kept is the CDR3, 51 bases in frame from the first base. The germline V and J ends show losses of 5 bases and 4 bases respectively, and no gene match explains 16 bases of the junction.